Below are 32 T cell receptor beta chains sequenced from a single sample in a study of ipilimumab plus nivolumab after autologous stem cell transplantation. Data came from immunoSEQ multiplex PCR; TCRdb stores just in-frame clones and leaves some out. Of about 43,000 clones in the sample, roughly 90% were seen once. Here the sequenced sample was PBMCs, taken in a trial of ipilimumab plus nivolumab as post-transplant consolidation. These receptors were obtained from a male donor with multiple myeloma.

V is TRBV7-2 and J is TRBJ1-5; tentative D call: TRBD1 (6 bases). The V gene lost 1 base and the J gene lost 6 bases, with 16 bases spanning the gap. CDR1 and CDR2 from the germline V gene are SGHTA and FQGNSA. CDR3 length: 16 amino acids. The CDR3 is CASSLGGTLRGQPQHF. The CDR3 nucleotides are TGTGCCAGCAGCTTAGGCGGGACATTAAGAGGTCAGCCCCAGCATTTT.

There are a few counts of this clone. The chain has TRBV7-9 and TRBJ1-1, with D hard to call. This CDR3 has 12 residues. Germline lookup yields CDR1 SEHNR and CDR2 FQNEAQ (reference sequence). The germline V and J ends were trimmed by 6 bases and 3 bases, with 8 bases remaining between them. The CDR3 reads CASSSVDTEAFF. CDR3 DNA sequence: TGTGCCAGCAGTTCAGTGGACACTGAAGCTTTCTTT.

The CDR3: CASSLGAGVTYEQYF. CDR3 bases: TGTGCCAGCAGCTTGGGAGCGGGGGTTACCTACGAGCAGTACTTC. The chain uses TRBV7-6 and TRBJ2-7; the match to TRBD2 covers 8 bases. Germline values: CDR1 SGHVS, CDR2 FNYEAQ. V lost 3 bases to trimming and J lost 2 bases; unmatched junction nucleotides: 6. The CDR3 length is 15 residues.

This chain's CDR3 is CASKRDRLTEAFF. The DNA of the CDR3 is TGTGCCAGTAAACGGGACAGGTTGACTGAAGCTTTCTTT. The chain joins TRBV19 to TRBJ1-1, with TRBD1 identical over 8 bases. The germline V gene has CDR1 LNHDA and CDR2 SQIVND (reference sequence). CDR3 length equals 13 residues. With 7 bases clipped from V and 5 bases from J, the junction kept 6 bases outside the gene matches.

The chain uses TRBV7-2 and TRBJ1-4; D uncertain. The length of the CDR3 is 16 residues. The V end lost 5 bases, the J end lost 1 base, and 14 bases lay between the germline ends. In germline, CDR1 is SGHTA, CDR2 FQGNSA. The CDR3 nucleotides read TGTGCCAGCAGCCCATATGTCGGGGAAACTAATGAAAAACTGTTTTTT. The encoded protein is CASSPYVGETNEKLFF.

V and J are TRBV19 and TRBJ2-5; a possible D gene is TRBD1 (6 bases). V dropped 4 bases and J dropped 4 bases, with 16 bases sitting between them. The CDR3 length is 15 residues. CDR1 is LNHDA and CDR2 is SQIVND in the germline V gene (reference sequence). DNA of the CDR3: TGTGCCAGTAGTACCTCTCAGACAGGTGGAGAGACCCAGTACTTC. Its translation: CASSTSQTGGETQYF.

This rearrangement joins TRBV19 to TRBJ1-5; 9 positions match TRBD1. Looked up from germline, CDR1 is LNHDA and CDR2 is SQIVND (reference sequence). With V trimmed by 5 bases and J by 4 bases, 6 bases remained unmatched. The CDR3 sequence is 15 residues long. DNA for the CDR3: TGTGCCAGTAGTCTGGACAGGGGAGGGAATCAGCCCCAGCATTTT. It encodes CASSLDRGGNQPQHF.

This clone was seen only a few times. The chain couples TRBV5-1 to TRBJ1-1, with D uncertain. Germline V CDR1 and CDR2: SGHRS, YFSETQ. The CDR3 is made up of 14 amino acids. The V end lost 4 bases, the J end lost 4 bases, and 14 bases lay between the germline ends. The CDR3 bases are TGCGCCAGCAGCCCCAGGCCGGGAGTCACTGAAGCTTTCTTT. Protein sequence: CASSPRPGVTEAFF.

The V and J genes are TRBV19 and TRBJ2-5; D is possibly TRBD1 (6 bases). V lost 5 bases to trimming and J lost 3 bases, with 10 bases between them. Germline V gene data show CDR1 as LNHDA and CDR2 as SQIVND (reference sequence). The CDR3 covers 13 residues. CDR3 in amino acids: CASSSGQKETQYF. The CDR3 DNA reads TGTGCCAGTAGTTCCGGACAGAAAGAGACCCAGTACTTC.

The J gene is TRBJ2-7, the V gene TRBV27; TRBD1 matches at 9 bases. The J segment lost 2 bases and the V segment lost 5 bases, leaving 10 bases of the junction unmatched. CDR1 is MNHEY, CDR2 SMNVEV, per germline (reference sequence). CDR3 length equals 16 residues. CDR3: CASSAKGQGRTYEQYF. Written as DNA, the CDR3 is TGTGCCAGCAGTGCCAAGGGACAGGGAAGGACCTACGAGCAGTACTTC.

This clone was observed once. This sequence joins TRBV10-3 and TRBJ2-1; tentatively, D is TRBD2 (5 bases). V dropped 0 bases and J dropped 5 bases, with 8 bases sitting between them. The CDR3 runs 14 residues. Germline assignment: CDR1 ENHRY and CDR2 SYGVKD. In DNA form, the CDR3 reads TGTGCCATCAGTGAGTCGACCGGGGACAATGAGCAGTTCTTC. This codes for CAISESTGDNEQFF.

The V call is TRBV6-5, the J call TRBJ1-3; weak D call: TRBD1 (5 bases). Germline V gene lookup returns CDR1 MNHEY and CDR2 SVGAGI. The V gene lost 0 bases and the J gene lost 0 bases, with 9 bases spanning the gap. This CDR3 comprises 16 residues. CDR3 residues: CASSYSGRPSGNTIYF. CDR3 in DNA: TGTGCCAGCAGTTACTCGGGGCGACCCTCTGGAAACACCATATATTTT.

CDR3 protein: CASSFGPSMPQHF. As DNA, the CDR3 is TGTGCCAGCAGCTTTGGGCCATCGATGCCCCAGCATTTT. The gene calls are TRBV7-6 and TRBJ1-5; no clear D. Germline-derived CDR1 and CDR2 are SGHVS and FNYEAQ. The CDR3 has 13 residues. V gave up 3 bases and J gave up 9 bases, with 12 bases separating them.

This chain connects TRBV7-2 to TRBJ2-1, with D perhaps matching TRBD1 or TRBD2 (5 bases each). Germline CDR1 is SGHTA and CDR2 is FQGNSA. Between the trimmed V and J ends, which lost 3 bases and 5 bases, there was a span of 11 bases. The CDR3 is 14 amino acids. CDR3 sequence reads: CASSLWQGDNEQFF. The CDR3 nucleotides are TGTGCCAGCAGCTTGTGGCAGGGAGACAATGAGCAGTTCTTC.

This chain joins TRBV7-3 and TRBJ1-1; D is possibly TRBD1 (6 bases). This CDR3 has 19 residues. Trimming shortened V by 1 base and J by 3 bases, and 24 bases separated the two germline ends. Germline CDR1 reads SGHTA; CDR2 reads FQGTGA. Here the CDR3 reads CASSLRAPRLARGDTEAFF. The CDR3 bases are TGTGCCAGCAGCTTAAGGGCACCAAGGCTCGCCAGGGGCGACACTGAAGCTTTCTTT.

The V and J genes are TRBV7-2 and TRBJ2-1; TRBD1 matches 8 bases. Germline loops: CDR1 SGHTA, CDR2 FQGNSA. The length of the CDR3 is 14 residues. With 3 bases clipped from V and 6 bases from J, the junction kept 4 bases outside the gene matches. CDR3: CASSFGQGANEQFF. Here the CDR3 DNA reads TGTGCCAGCAGCTTTGGACAGGGTGCCAATGAGCAGTTCTTC.

The CDR3 loop reads CASTLRTAVEAFF. DNA for the CDR3: TGTGCCAGCACCCTACGGACAGCGGTTGAAGCTTTCTTT. The V and J genes are TRBV6-6 and TRBJ1-1; D may be TRBD1 (6 bases). Germline V gives CDR1 MNHNY, CDR2 SVGAGI (reference sequence). V lost 7 bases and J 7 bases, leaving 16 bases between the germline ends. The CDR3 loop spans 13 amino acids.

The chain combines TRBV6-5 with TRBJ1-2; D not resolved. The V gene lost 6 bases and the J gene lost 7 bases, with 15 bases spanning the gap. Germline CDR1 and CDR2: MNHEY and SVGAGI. The CDR3 is made up of 13 amino acids. The CDR3 here is CASRPRAAGGYTF. CDR3 coding DNA: TGTGCCAGCAGGCCTAGGGCCGCTGGTGGCTACACCTTC.

The rearrangement uses TRBV25-1 and TRBJ1-3; D uncertain. CDR1 MGHDK and CDR2 SYGVNS come from the germline V gene. The CDR3 totals 12 residues. Between the trimmed V and J ends, which lost 6 bases and 2 bases, there was a span of 5 bases. CDR3 amino acids: CASRVTGNTIYF. The CDR3 DNA sequence: TGTGCCAGCAGGGTTACTGGAAACACCATATATTTT.

The V and J genes are TRBV23-1 and TRBJ2-7; D is possibly TRBD2 (5 bases). TRBV23-1 is flagged as an ORF with uncertain function. The CDR3 is 16 residues long. The V end was cut by 1 base, the J end by 7 bases, with 20 bases between. The CDR3 sequence is CASSQFQDLPESEQYF. DNA of the CDR3: TGCGCCAGCAGTCAATTCCAGGACTTGCCGGAGAGTGAGCAGTACTTC.

The CDR3 nucleotides read TGCGCCAGCAGTGAGGGGGGGACAGGGGAGTACGAGCAGTACTTC. This codes for CASSEGGTGEYEQYF. This chain links TRBV10-1 with TRBJ2-7, with 10 bases matching TRBD1. This CDR3 has 15 amino acids. Trimming removed 2 bases from V and 4 bases from J; junction bases left unmatched: 5. Germline-derived CDR1 and CDR2 are WNHNN and SYGVQD (reference sequence).

V gene TRBV5-1 combines with J gene TRBJ2-4; 8 nucleotides match TRBD1. The CDR3 spans 17 residues. V shed 0 bases, J shed 3 bases, and the junction held 8 bases outside the gene matches. The germline V gene encodes CDR1 SGHRS and CDR2 YFSETQ. The DNA for the CDR3 is TGCGCCAGCAGCTTGGACCAGGGGGCGGTTGACAAAAACATTCAGTACTTC. Protein product: CASSLDQGAVDKNIQYF.

J is TRBJ2-7 and V is TRBV7-9; D perhaps matches TRBD1 (5 bases). The CDR3 is 16 amino acids. The V end was cut by 5 bases, the J end by 0 bases, with 17 bases between. Germline loops: CDR1 SEHNR, CDR2 FQNEAQ (reference sequence). Here the CDR3 reads CASSPNFRASSYEQYF. CDR3 nucleotides: TGTGCCAGCAGCCCTAATTTCAGGGCGAGCTCCTACGAGCAGTACTTC.

V and J are TRBV7-8 and TRBJ2-5; 10 bases agree with TRBD2. Germline V gives CDR1 SGHVS, CDR2 FQNEAQ. The J segment lost 5 bases and the V segment lost 4 bases, leaving 10 bases of the junction unmatched. This CDR3 comprises 16 residues. The CDR3 bases are TGTGCCAGCAGCTCCACGGCTAGCGGGGGTATGGAGACCCAGTACTTC. It encodes CASSSTASGGMETQYF.

The genes are TRBV2 and TRBJ2-1, with D tentatively TRBD2 (5 bases). Trimming shortened V by 7 bases and J by 4 bases, and 14 bases separated the two germline ends. Germline V gene lookup returns CDR1 SNHLY and CDR2 FYNNEI. CDR3 length: 14 amino acids. The CDR3 is CASTSDSLYNEQFF. CDR3 DNA: TGTGCCAGCACCTCGGACTCACTATACAATGAGCAGTTCTTC.

The chain has TRBV5-5 and TRBJ1-3; the D gene is possibly TRBD1 (6 bases). Germline V gene lookup returns CDR1 SGHKS and CDR2 YYEKEE (reference sequence). The V gene lost 1 base and the J gene lost 1 base, with 9 bases spanning the gap. This CDR3 is 15 amino acids long. CDR3 sequence (DNA): TGTGCCAGCAGCTTGACAGGGAGATCTGGAAACACCATATATTTT. Protein: CASSLTGRSGNTIYF.

V gene TRBV28 combines with J gene TRBJ2-7; 9 bases are shared with TRBD2. The germline CDR1 and CDR2 sequences are MDHEN and SYDVKM. The CDR3 runs 13 residues. V gave up 5 bases and J gave up 2 bases; unmatched junction bases: 1. The CDR3 spells CASSRGGAYEQYF. CDR3 in DNA: TGTGCCAGCAGTCGCGGGGGGGCCTACGAGCAGTACTTC.

The chain has TRBV5-1 and TRBJ2-1; the D gene is possibly TRBD1 (5 bases). V dropped 4 bases and J dropped 4 bases, with 12 bases sitting between them. From germline, CDR1 is SGHRS and CDR2 YFSETQ. The CDR3 runs 14 residues. The CDR3 loop reads CASSRAGLYNEQFF. The CDR3 nucleotides read TGCGCCAGCAGCAGAGCAGGGTTATACAATGAGCAGTTCTTC.

This clone occurred once. The rearrangement uses TRBV18 and TRBJ1-2; D perhaps matches TRBD1 (6 bases). The CDR3 has 13 residues. Trimming removed 6 bases from V and 8 bases from J, with 16 bases in between. The V gene's germline CDR1 is KGHSH and CDR2 LQKENI. For the CDR3, the DNA is TGTGCCAGCTCGACCCCGGGGGCGGAAGGCTACACCTTC. It yields the protein CASSTPGAEGYTF.

The chain carries TRBV2 and TRBJ1-5, with 12 nucleotides matching TRBD1. V gave up 3 bases and J gave up 6 bases; unmatched junction bases: 3. The CDR3 covers 15 residues. Germline CDR1 reads SNHLY; CDR2 reads FYNNEI. The CDR3 reads CASSEGQGAAQPQHF. The CDR3, as DNA: TGTGCCAGCAGTGAGGGACAGGGGGCAGCTCAGCCCCAGCATTTT.

This clone has a single count. This sequence joins TRBV2 and TRBJ2-1; D uncertain. Germline V gene data show CDR1 as SNHLY and CDR2 as FYNNEI. Trimming removed 5 bases at V and 3 bases at J, with 2 bases between. This CDR3 has 11 amino acids. The CDR3 DNA is TGTGCCAGCAGTAGCTACAATGAGCAGTTCTTC. As protein: CASSSYNEQFF. The variable domain in full, completed from reference TRBV2 and TRBJ2-1, reads EPEVTQTPSHQVTQMGQEVILRCVPISNHLYFYWYRQILGQKVEFLVSFYNNEISEKSEIFDDQFSVERPDGSNFTLKIRSTKLEDSAMYFCASSSYNEQFFGPGTRLTVL.

This chain links TRBV6-6 with TRBJ2-5; 7 bases map to TRBD1. This CDR3 contains 14 residues. The germline V gene has CDR1 MNHNY and CDR2 SVGAGI (reference sequence). V lost 5 bases, J lost 1 base, and 4 bases stayed unmatched. The CDR3 DNA reads TGTGCCAGCAGTACACGACAGGGCCAAGAGACCCAGTACTTC. Its protein is CASSTRQGQETQYF.